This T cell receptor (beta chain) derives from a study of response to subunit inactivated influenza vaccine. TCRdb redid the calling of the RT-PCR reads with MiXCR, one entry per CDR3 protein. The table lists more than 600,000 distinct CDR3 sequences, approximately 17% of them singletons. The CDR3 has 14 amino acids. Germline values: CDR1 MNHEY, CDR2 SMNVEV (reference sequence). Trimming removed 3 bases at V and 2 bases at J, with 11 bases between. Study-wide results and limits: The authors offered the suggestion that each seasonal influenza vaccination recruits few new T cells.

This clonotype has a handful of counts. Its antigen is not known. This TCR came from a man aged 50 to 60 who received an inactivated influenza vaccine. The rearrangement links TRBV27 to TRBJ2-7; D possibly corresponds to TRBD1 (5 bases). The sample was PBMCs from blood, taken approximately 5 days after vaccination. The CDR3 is CASSFDPGTYEQYF. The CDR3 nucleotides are TGTGCCAGCAGTTTTGATCCAGGGACCTACGAGCAGTACTTC.